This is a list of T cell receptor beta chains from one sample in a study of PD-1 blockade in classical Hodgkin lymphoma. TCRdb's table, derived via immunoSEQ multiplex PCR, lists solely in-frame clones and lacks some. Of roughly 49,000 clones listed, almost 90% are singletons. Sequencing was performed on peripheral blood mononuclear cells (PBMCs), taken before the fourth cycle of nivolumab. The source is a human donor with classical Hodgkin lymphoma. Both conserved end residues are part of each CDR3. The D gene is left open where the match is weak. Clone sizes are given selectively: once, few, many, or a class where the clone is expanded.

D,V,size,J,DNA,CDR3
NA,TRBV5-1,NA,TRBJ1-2,TGCGCCAGCAGCTTGGAACAGCGGTTCTATGGCTACACCTTC,CASSLEQRFYGYTF
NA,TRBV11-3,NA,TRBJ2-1,TGTGCCAGCAGCCCACCCAGAAGGGGAGAGCAGTTCTTC,CASSPPRRGEQFF
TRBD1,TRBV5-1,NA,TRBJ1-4,TGCGCCAGCAGTCCAGGGACAGCGTTACGTCCAACTAATGAAAAACTGTTTTTT,CASSPGTALRPTNEKLFF
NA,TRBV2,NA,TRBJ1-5,TGTGCCAGCAGTCTTATCCCGGGAGAAGATCAGCCCCAGCATTTT,CASSLIPGEDQPQHF
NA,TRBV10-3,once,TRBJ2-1,TGTGCCGTGGGACAGCAGACCGTAGGGAGGGGCAATGAGCAGTTCTTC,CAVGQQTVGRGNEQFF
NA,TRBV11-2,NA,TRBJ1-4,TGTGCCAGCAGCTTAGGATCTAGTAATGAAAAACTGTTTTTT,CASSLGSSNEKLFF
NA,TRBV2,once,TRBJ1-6,TGTGCCAGCAACTGGGACAACTATAATTCACCCCTCCACTTT,CASNWDNYNSPLHF
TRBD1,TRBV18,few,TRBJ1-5,TGTGCCAGCTCACGACAGGGACCTTACTGGGATCAGCCCCAGCATTTT,CASSRQGPYWDQPQHF
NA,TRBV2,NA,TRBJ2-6,TGTGCCAGCAGTGTGGGCTCTGGGGCCAACGTCCTGACTTTC,CASSVGSGANVLTF
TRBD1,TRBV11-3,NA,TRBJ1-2,TGTGCCAGCAGCTTAGCCCCTCAGGGGGCCTATGGCTACACCTTC,CASSLAPQGAYGYTF
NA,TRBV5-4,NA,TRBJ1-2,TGTGCCAGCAATCTCCTCGAACCGATGATGACTAACTATGGCTACACCTTC,CASNLLEPMMTNYGYTF
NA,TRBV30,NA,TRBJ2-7,TGTGCCTGGAGTGTCGGTGGGACTGCCACCTACGAGCAGTACTTC,CAWSVGGTATYEQYF
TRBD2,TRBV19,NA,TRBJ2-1,TGTGCCAGTACCTGGACTAGAGGGCCCAATGAGCAGTTCTTC,CASTWTRGPNEQFF
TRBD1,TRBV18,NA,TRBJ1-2,TGTGCCAGCTCACCGGGACAGGGGGATGGCTACACCTTC,CASSPGQGDGYTF
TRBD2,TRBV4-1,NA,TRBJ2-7,TGCGCCAGCAGCCAAGATGGGGGCGGGAGGGCCTACGAGCAGTACTTC,CASSQDGGGRAYEQYF
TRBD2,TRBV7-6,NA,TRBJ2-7,TGTGCCAGCAGCTTACTCGGGGGGGGACCTAGCTACCACGAGCAGTACTTC,CASSLLGGGPSYHEQYF
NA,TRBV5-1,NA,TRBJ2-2,TGCGCCAGCAGCTTGGCCTTTCTGGGGGCCCGGGAGCTGTTTTTT,CASSLAFLGARELFF
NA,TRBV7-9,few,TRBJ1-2,TGTGCCAGCAGCTTAGTCGCTATCTCTGTCTATGGCTACACCTTC,CASSLVAISVYGYTF
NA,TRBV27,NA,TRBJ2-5,TGTGCCAGCAGTTTAGCCGGGGGCTTCGCTGAGACCCAGTACTTC,CASSLAGGFAETQYF
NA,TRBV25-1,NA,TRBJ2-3,TGTGCCAGCACGCTCCACTCGCCGGAAACGCAGTATTTT,CASTLHSPETQYF
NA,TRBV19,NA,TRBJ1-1,TGTGCCAGAATCCGAGGACAGTACACTGAAGCTTTCTTT,CARIRGQYTEAFF
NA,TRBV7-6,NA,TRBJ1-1,TGTGCCAGCAGCCTCCTAACGGACGGAATCACTGAAGCTTTCTTT,CASSLLTDGITEAFF
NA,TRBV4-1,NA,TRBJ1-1,TGCGCCAGCAGCCAAGATGGGACGGGGCGGAGGGCTGAAGCTTTCTTT,CASSQDGTGRRAEAFF
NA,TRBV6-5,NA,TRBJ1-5,TGTGCCAGCTCCCCGAGGGACAATCAGCCCCAGCATTTT,CASSPRDNQPQHF
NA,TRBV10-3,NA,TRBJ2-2,TGTGCCACCGGGGGCCAGCACCCTAACACCGGGGAGCTGTTTTTT,CATGGQHPNTGELFF
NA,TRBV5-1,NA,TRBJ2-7,TGCGCCAGCAGCTCGCAGGATTCCTACGAGCAGTACTTC,CASSSQDSYEQYF
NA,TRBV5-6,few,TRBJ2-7,TGTGCCAGCAGCTTAAGTCTGGTCGCATTCCACGAGCAGTACTTC,CASSLSLVAFHEQYF
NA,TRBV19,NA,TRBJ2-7,TGTGCCAGTTCACAAGGGGGACCCGAGCAGTACTTC,CASSQGGPEQYF
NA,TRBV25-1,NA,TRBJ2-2,TGTGCCAGCAGTGACCCACGGGAAGGGGCGAACGGGGAGCTGTTTTTT,CASSDPREGANGELFF
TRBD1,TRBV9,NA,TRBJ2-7,TGTGCCAGCAGCATCCGGGACAGGGGCTACGAGCAGTACTTC,CASSIRDRGYEQYF
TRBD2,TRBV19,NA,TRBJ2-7,TGTGCCAGTAAGGCAGCGGGAGCTAAACCTTCCTACGAGCAGTACTTC,CASKAAGAKPSYEQYF
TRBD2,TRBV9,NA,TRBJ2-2,TGTGCCAGCAGCGCCGGGTCACTAGCGGCGATCGACCCGAACACCGGGGAGCTGTTTTTT,CASSAGSLAAIDPNTGELFF
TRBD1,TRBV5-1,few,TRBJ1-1,TGCGCCAGCAGCCCGGGACAGGGGAGATTGGCTTTCTTT,CASSPGQGRLAFF
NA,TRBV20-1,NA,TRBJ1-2,TGCAGTGCTAGAGTGTCGGTTGGCTACACCTTC,CSARVSVGYTF
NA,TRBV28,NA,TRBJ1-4,TGTGCCAGCAGCAGGCGGATCTCTCGGGAAAAACTGTTTTTT,CASSRRISREKLFF
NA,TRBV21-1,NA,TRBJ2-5,TGTGCCAGCACCGCGAGGACAGTTAAAGAGACCCAGTACTTC,CASTARTVKETQYF
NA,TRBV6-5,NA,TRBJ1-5,TGTGCCATCGGACCGATCAATCAGCCCCAGCATTTT,CAIGPINQPQHF
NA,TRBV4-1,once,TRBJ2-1,TGCGCCAGCAGCGGTCGTGAGCAGTTCTTC,CASSGREQFF
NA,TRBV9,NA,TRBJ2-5,TGTGCCAGCAGCGTAGTGGGGGAGACCCAGTACTTC,CASSVVGETQYF
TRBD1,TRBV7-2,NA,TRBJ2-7,TGTGCCAGCAGCCTAGACAGGGGAGGCGAGCAGTACTTC,CASSLDRGGEQYF
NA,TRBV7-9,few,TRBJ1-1,TGTGCCAGCAGCTTCACAGAGAACACTGAAGCTTTCTTT,CASSFTENTEAFF
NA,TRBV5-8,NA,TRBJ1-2,TGTGCCAGCAGAACAGGGATTGGCTACACCTTC,CASRTGIGYTF
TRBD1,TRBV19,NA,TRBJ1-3,TGTGCCAGTAGTAGAAATCAACAGGGGGCCTCTGGAAACACCATATATTTT,CASSRNQQGASGNTIYF
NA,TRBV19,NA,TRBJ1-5,TGTGCCAGTAGTACCTCCGGTCGCGGGGGCAATCAGCCCCAGCATTTT,CASSTSGRGGNQPQHF
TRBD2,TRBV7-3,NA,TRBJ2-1,TGTGCCAGCAGCCTACTAGCGGCCGACCCTTGGAGCTCCTACAATGAGCAGTTCTTC,CASSLLAADPWSSYNEQFF
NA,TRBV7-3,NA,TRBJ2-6,TGTGCCAGCAGCTCCCGGCCAGGGGTCTCTGGGGCCAACGTCCTGACTTTC,CASSSRPGVSGANVLTF
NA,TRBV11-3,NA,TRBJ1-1,TGTGCCAGCAGCTCAGGACCGCTGAACACTGAAGCTTTCTTT,CASSSGPLNTEAFF
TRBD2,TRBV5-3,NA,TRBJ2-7,TGTGCCACTGGCCCTAGCGGGTCTTTATACGAGCAGTACTTC,CATGPSGSLYEQYF
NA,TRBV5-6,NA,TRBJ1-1,TGTGCCAGCAGCTTGTTTCGTGGGGGGAACACTGAAGCTTTCTTT,CASSLFRGGNTEAFF
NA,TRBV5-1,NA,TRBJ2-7,TGCGCCAGCAGCTTGGCCACTCTGGATTCCTACGAGCAGTACTTC,CASSLATLDSYEQYF
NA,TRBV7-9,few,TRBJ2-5,TGTGCCAGCAGTCCACCGGGTCAAGAGACCCAGTACTTC,CASSPPGQETQYF
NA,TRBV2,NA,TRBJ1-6,TGTGCCAGCAGTGAGGAACTCAGGGGTTCACCCCTCCACTTT,CASSEELRGSPLHF
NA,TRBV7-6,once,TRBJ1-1,TGTGCCAGCAGCTTAACCCAGGGCATGAACACTGAAGCTTTCTTT,CASSLTQGMNTEAFF
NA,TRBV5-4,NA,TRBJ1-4,TGTGCCAGTGGGGAGGGAGGGGATAATGAAAAACTGTTTTTT,CASGEGGDNEKLFF